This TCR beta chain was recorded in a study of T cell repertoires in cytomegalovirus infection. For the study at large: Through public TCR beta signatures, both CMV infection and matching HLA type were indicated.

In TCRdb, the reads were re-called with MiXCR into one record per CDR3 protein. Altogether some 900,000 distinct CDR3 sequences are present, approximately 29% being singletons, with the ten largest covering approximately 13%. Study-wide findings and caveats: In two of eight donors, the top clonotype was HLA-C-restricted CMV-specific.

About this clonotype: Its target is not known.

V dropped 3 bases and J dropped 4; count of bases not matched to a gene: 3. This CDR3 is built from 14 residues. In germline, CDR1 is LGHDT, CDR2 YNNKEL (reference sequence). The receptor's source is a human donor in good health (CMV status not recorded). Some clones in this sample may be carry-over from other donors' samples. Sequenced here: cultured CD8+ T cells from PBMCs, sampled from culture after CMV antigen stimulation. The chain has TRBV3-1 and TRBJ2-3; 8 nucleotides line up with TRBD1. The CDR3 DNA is TGTGCCAGCAGCCACGACAGGGGTCCAGATACGCAGTATTTT. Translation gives CASSHDRGPDTQYF.